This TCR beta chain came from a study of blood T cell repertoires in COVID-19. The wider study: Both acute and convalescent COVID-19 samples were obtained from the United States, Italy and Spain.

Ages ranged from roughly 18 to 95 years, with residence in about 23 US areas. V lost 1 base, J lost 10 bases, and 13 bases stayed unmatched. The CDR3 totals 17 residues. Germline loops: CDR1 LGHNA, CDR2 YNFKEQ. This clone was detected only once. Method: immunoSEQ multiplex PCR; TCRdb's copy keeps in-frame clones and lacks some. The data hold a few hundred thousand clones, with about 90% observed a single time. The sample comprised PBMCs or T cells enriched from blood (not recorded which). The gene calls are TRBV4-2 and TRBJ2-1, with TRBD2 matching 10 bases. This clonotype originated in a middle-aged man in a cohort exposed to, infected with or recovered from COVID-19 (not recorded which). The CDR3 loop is CASSQAGPSGSGREQFF. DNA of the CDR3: TGTGCCAGCAGCCAAGCTGGGCCTAGCGGGAGTGGACGGGAGCAGTTCTTC.